This paragraph covers one T cell receptor (beta chain) sequence. Antigen unknown. The data stem from a study of cytomegalovirus exposure and HLA in healthy donors. The PCR was carried out with 60 Vbeta primers and 13 Jbeta primers. The data were produced by immunoSEQ multiplex PCR, yet TCRdb's version contains in-frame clones alone and is incomplete. The specimen's table records roughly 53,000 clones. Nominal health characterized the donors when sampled, though unrecorded immune exposures were likely. Study-wide results and limits: In a later analysis, across HLA loci, associated TCR counts were highest for DRB1, lowest for HLA-C. When analyzed later, a missense DCLRE1C variant was found to be linked to TCR beta V- and J-gene trimming. The majority of TCR sequences were rare, yet some public TCRs appeared in many donors.

The specimen was PBMCs. This receptor was taken from a female donor in good health and CMV-seronegative.

CDR3 in amino acids: CASSLRQGSTEAFF. CDR3 sequence (DNA): TGTGCCAGCAGCTTAAGACAGGGGAGCACTGAAGCTTTCTTT. The V and J genes are TRBV7-2 and TRBJ1-1, with 8 bases matching TRBD1. The CDR3 spans 14 residues. J was trimmed by 4 bases and V by 2 bases; bases with no gene match: 3. CDR1 SGHTA and CDR2 FQGNSA come from the germline V gene.